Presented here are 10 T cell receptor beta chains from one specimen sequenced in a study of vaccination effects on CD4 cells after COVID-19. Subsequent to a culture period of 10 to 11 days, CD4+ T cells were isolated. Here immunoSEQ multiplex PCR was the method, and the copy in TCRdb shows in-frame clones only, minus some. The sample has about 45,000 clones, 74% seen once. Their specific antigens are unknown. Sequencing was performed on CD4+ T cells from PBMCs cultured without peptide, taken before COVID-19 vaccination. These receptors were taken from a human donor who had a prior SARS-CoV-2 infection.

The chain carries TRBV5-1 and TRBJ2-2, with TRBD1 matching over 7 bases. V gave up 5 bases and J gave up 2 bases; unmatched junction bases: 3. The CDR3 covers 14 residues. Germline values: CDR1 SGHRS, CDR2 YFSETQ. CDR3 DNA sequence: TGCGCCAGCAGTACAGGGGCCAACACCGGGGAGCTGTTTTTT. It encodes CASSTGANTGELFF.

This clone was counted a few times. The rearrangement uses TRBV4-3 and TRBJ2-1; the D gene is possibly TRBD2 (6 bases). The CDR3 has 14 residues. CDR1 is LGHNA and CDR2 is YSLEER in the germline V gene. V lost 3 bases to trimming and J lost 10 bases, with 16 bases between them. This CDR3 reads CASSQKTSGHEQFF. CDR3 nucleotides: TGCGCCAGCAGCCAGAAGACTAGTGGCCACGAGCAGTTCTTC.

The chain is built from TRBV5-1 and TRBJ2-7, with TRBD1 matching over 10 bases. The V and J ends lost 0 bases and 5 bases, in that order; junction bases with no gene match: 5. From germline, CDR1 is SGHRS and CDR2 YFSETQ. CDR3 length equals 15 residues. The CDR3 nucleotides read TGCGCCAGCAGCTTGGCCGGACAGGGGGTCCACGAGCAGTACTTC. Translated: CASSLAGQGVHEQYF.

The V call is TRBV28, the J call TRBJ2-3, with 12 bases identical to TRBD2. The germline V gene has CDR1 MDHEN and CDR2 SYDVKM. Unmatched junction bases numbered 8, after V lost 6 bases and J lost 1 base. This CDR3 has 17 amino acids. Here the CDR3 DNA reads TGTGCCAGCAGCTCTCGCCGGACTAGCGGGGGCACAGATACGCAGTATTTT. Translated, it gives CASSSRRTSGGTDTQYF.

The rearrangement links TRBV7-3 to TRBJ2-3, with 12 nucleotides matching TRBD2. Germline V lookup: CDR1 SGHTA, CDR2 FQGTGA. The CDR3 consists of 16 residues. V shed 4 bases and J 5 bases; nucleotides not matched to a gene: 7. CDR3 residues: CASSSQPGLAGDTQYF. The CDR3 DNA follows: TGTGCCAGCAGCTCGCAGCCGGGACTAGCGGGAGATACGCAGTATTTT.

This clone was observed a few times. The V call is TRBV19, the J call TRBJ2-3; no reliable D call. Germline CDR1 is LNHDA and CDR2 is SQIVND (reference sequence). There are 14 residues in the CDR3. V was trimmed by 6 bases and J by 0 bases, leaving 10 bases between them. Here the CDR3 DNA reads TGTGCCAGTAGGGTTGAACTAAGCACAGATACGCAGTATTTT. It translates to CASRVELSTDTQYF.

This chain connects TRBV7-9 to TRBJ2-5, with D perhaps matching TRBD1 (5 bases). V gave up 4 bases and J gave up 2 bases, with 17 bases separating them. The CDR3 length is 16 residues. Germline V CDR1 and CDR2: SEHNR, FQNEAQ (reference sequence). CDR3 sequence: CASSSTVGPEQETQYF. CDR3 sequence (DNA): TGTGCCAGCAGCTCGACGGTGGGGCCGGAACAAGAGACCCAGTACTTC.

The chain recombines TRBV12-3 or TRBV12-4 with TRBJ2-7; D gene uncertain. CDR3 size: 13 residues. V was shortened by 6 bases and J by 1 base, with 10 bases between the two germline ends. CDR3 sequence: CASSLTGSYEQYF. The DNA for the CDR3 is TGTGCCAGCAGCCTAACCGGATCCTACGAGCAGTACTTC.

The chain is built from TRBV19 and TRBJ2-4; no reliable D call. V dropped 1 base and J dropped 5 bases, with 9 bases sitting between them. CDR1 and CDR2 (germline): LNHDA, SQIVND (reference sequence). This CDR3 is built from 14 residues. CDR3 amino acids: CASSIGAPENIQYF. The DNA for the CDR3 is TGTGCCAGTAGTATAGGGGCCCCGGAAAACATTCAGTACTTC.

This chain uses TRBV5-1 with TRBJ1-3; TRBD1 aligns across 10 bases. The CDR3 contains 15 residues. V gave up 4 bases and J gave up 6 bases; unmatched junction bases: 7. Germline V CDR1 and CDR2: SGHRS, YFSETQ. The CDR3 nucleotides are TGCGCCAGCAGCATAGGACAGGGGGACAAAAACACCATATATTTT. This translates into CASSIGQGDKNTIYF.